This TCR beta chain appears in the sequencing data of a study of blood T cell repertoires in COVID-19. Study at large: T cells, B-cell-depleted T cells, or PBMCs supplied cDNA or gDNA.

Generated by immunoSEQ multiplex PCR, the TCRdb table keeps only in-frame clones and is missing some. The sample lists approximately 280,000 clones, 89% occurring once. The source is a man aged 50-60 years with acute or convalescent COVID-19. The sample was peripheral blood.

CDR3 region: CASRSRLDTEAFF. In DNA, the CDR3 is TGTGCCAGCAGATCCCGGTTAGACACTGAAGCTTTCTTT. The J gene is TRBJ1-1, the V gene TRBV6-5; D gene ambiguous. CDR3 length: 13 residues. V lost 6 bases and J 3 bases, leaving 11 bases between the germline ends. The germline V gene encodes CDR1 MNHEY and CDR2 SVGAGI.